The next 28 T cell receptor beta chains were all read from a single sample in a study of blood T cell repertoires in COVID-19. Profiled with immunoSEQ multiplex PCR; TCRdb holds only in-frame clones, not every one. The table lists around 120,000 clones, around 90% of them singletons, with about 1% in the top ten. The sequenced sample consisted of peripheral blood. These receptors all stem from a woman in her forties or fifties with active or convalescent COVID-19.

The chain has TRBV7-9 and TRBJ2-7, with 14 bases lining up with TRBD2. The CDR3 is 15 residues long. Looked up from germline, CDR1 is SEHNR and CDR2 is FQNEAQ (reference sequence). V was pared by 6 bases and J by 3 bases, with 4 bases of the junction left unmatched. CDR3 sequence (DNA): TGTGCCAGCAGTTACGGACTAGCGGGAGGCTACGAGCAGTACTTC. Its translation: CASSYGLAGGYEQYF.

The chain combines TRBV3-1 (or the pseudogene TRBV3-2) with TRBJ1-3; a weak D match, TRBD1 (5 bases). V was trimmed by 4 bases and J by 0 bases, leaving 10 bases between them. The CDR3 covers 15 residues. The germline V gene has CDR1 LGHDT and CDR2 YNNKEL (reference sequence). CDR3 loop: CASSPRAVSGNTIYF. DNA for the CDR3: TGTGCCAGCAGCCCCAGGGCTGTCTCTGGAAACACCATATATTTT.

The chain combines TRBV11-3 with TRBJ2-7; the D is unclear. The CDR3 extends over 13 amino acids. The germline gives CDR1 SGHNT, CDR2 YENEEA. The ends were cut back, 3 bases at V and 5 bases at J, with 11 bases in the middle. The CDR3 loop reads CASSFLGSHEQYF. The CDR3 nucleotides are TGTGCCAGCAGCTTTCTCGGGTCCCACGAGCAGTACTTC.

This clone is a singleton in its sample. This sequence joins TRBV18 and TRBJ2-7, with D possibly being TRBD2 (7 bases). The CDR3 has 16 amino acids. Germline loops: CDR1 KGHSH, CDR2 LQKENI. V was trimmed by 1 base and J by 4 bases, leaving 17 bases between them. The CDR3 region has the DNA TGTGCCAGCTCACCACGGTGGGGGGGCCCCGGGTACGAGCAGTACTTC. This encodes CASSPRWGGPGYEQYF.

The chain uses TRBV19 and TRBJ1-2; D gene uncertain. There are 14 residues in the CDR3. Germline CDR1 and CDR2: LNHDA and SQIVND (reference sequence). Trimming took off 3 bases at V and 2 bases at J, with 10 bases between the two ends. CDR3 loop: CASSIAGSNYGYTF. The CDR3 DNA follows: TGTGCCAGTAGTATTGCGGGATCCAACTATGGCTACACCTTC.

V usage is TRBV4-2 and J usage is TRBJ2-2; tentatively, D is TRBD2 (5 bases). CDR1 is LGHNA, CDR2 YNFKEQ, per germline. The CDR3 runs 14 residues. V was cut by 2 bases and J by 6 bases, with 10 bases left in between. CDR3 protein: CASSQFQRAGELFF. CDR3 sequence (DNA): TGTGCCAGCAGCCAATTTCAGAGGGCCGGGGAGCTGTTTTTT.

This sequence joins TRBV6-1 and TRBJ1-2, with 9 bases fitting TRBD1. Germline assignment: CDR1 MNHNS and CDR2 SASEGT. J was trimmed by 8 bases and V by 3 bases; bases with no gene match: 4. The length of the CDR3 is 13 residues. The CDR3 DNA sequence: TGTGCCAGCAGTGATAGGGACAGGGAAGGCTACACCTTC. It codes for CASSDRDREGYTF.

The chain combines TRBV4-3 with TRBJ2-3, with 10 bases that match TRBD2. Germline V gene sequence: CDR1 LGHNA, CDR2 YSLEER. CDR3 size: 19 residues. V lost 0 bases to trimming and J lost 2 bases; unmatched junction nucleotides: 11. The CDR3 DNA reads TGCGCCAGCAGCCAAGATGCCCTTGGACTAGCGGTCTTCACAGATACGCAGTATTTT. Amino acids: CASSQDALGLAVFTDTQYF.

Many counts were recorded for this clone. The same CDR3 is also encoded by other DNA sequences in this sample. The J gene is TRBJ2-7, the V gene TRBV4-1, with D perhaps matching TRBD1 (6 bases). This CDR3 has 14 amino acids. Germline V gene lookup returns CDR1 MGHRA and CDR2 YSYEKL. V lost 5 bases and J lost 2, with 13 bases in between. The CDR3: CASSDRLGAYEQYF. Written as DNA, the CDR3 is TGCGCCAGCAGCGACAGGTTGGGGGCCTACGAGCAGTACTTC.

This chain connects TRBV18 to TRBJ1-3; no firm D call. V lost 3 bases to trimming and J lost 3 bases, with 12 bases between them. The CDR3 is 15 residues long. Germline V gene lookup returns CDR1 KGHSH and CDR2 LQKENI. As DNA, the CDR3 is TGTGCCAGCTCACCTACCGGCCCGGGTGGAAACACCATATATTTT. Its protein is CASSPTGPGGNTIYF.

V and J are TRBV5-1 and TRBJ2-7; tentative D call: TRBD2 (6 bases). This CDR3 is built from 15 residues. Per germline, CDR1 SGHRS and CDR2 YFSETQ. The V gene lost 0 bases and the J gene lost 4 bases, with 14 bases spanning the gap. DNA for the CDR3: TGCGCCAGCAGCTTGGTCGATGCGGGAAGGTACGAGCAGTACTTC. This translates into CASSLVDAGRYEQYF. The full variable domain, its missing parts supplied by reference TRBV5-1 and TRBJ2-7, is KAGVTQTPRYLIKTRGQQVTLSCSPISGHRSVSWYQQTPGQGLQFLFEYFSETQRNKGNFPGRFSGRQFSNSRSEMNVSTLELGDSALYLCASSLVDAGRYEQYFGPGTRLTVT.

The V gene is TRBV18, the J gene TRBJ1-5; D might be TRBD1 (5 bases). The V end lost 6 bases, the J end lost 4 bases, and 16 bases lay between the germline ends. Germline V gives CDR1 KGHSH, CDR2 LQKENI. The CDR3 spans 15 residues. The CDR3 DNA follows: TGTGCCAGCTCGCTTACGGGGGTTGGGAATCAGCCCCAGCATTTT. Its translation is CASSLTGVGNQPQHF.

V is TRBV24-1 and J is TRBJ2-1; D is perhaps TRBD2 (5 bases). The CDR3 runs to 14 residues. V lost 3 bases and J 6 bases, leaving 11 bases between the germline ends. CDR1 and CDR2 from the germline V gene are KGHDR and SFDVKD. CDR3 nucleotide sequence: TGTGCCACCAGTGATCTCCCTAGCAGCAATGAGCAGTTCTTC. This gives the protein CATSDLPSSNEQFF.

The chain employs TRBV12-3 or TRBV12-4 and TRBJ2-3; no reliable D call. The length of the CDR3 is 12 residues. V was shortened by 6 bases and J by 14 bases, with 18 bases between the two germline ends. The CDR3: CASSYAFERRYF. As DNA, the CDR3 is TGTGCCAGCAGCTACGCCTTTGAGCGCCGGTATTTT.

This chain links TRBV9 with TRBJ2-6; TRBD2 matches at 8 bases. Looked up from germline, CDR1 is SGDLS and CDR2 is YYNGEE. The CDR3 sequence is 16 residues long. The ends lost 4 bases at V and 1 base at J; junction bases unmatched: 4. CDR3 in amino acids: CASSPRGGSGANVLTF. DNA of the CDR3: TGTGCCAGCAGCCCTCGGGGGGGATCTGGGGCCAACGTCCTGACTTTC.

The chain combines TRBV19 with TRBJ1-4, with 7 positions matching TRBD1. The CDR3 totals 15 residues. Per germline, CDR1 LNHDA and CDR2 SQIVND (reference sequence). V lost 3 bases and J lost 8; bases outside the gene matches: 9. CDR3: CASSITGAGLEKLFF. The CDR3, as DNA: TGTGCCAGTAGTATCACAGGGGCCGGGCTGGAAAAACTGTTTTTT.

This rearrangement joins TRBV19 to TRBJ1-5; 10 bases are shared with TRBD1. The trim removed 7 bases at V and 7 bases at J, leaving 7 bases unmatched. This CDR3 is 14 amino acids long. Looked up from germline, CDR1 is LNHDA and CDR2 is SQIVND (reference sequence). The CDR3 DNA reads as TGTGCCAGTAAATACGGGGACAGGGGCCAGCCCCAGCATTTT. This translates into CASKYGDRGQPQHF.

The rearrangement uses TRBV9 and TRBJ2-1; 14 positions agree with TRBD2. The J segment lost 0 bases and the V segment lost 4 bases, leaving 12 bases of the junction unmatched. This CDR3 is 20 amino acids long. Germline CDR1 is SGDLS and CDR2 is YYNGEE. The DNA for the CDR3 is TGTGCCAGCAGCCCACCGACTAGCGGGAGGGCCGGACCCTCCTACAATGAGCAGTTCTTC. Residues: CASSPPTSGRAGPSYNEQFF.

This clone was picked up a small number of times. The chain couples TRBV4-2 to TRBJ2-2, with 7 bases fitting TRBD1. The J segment lost 6 bases and the V segment lost 2 bases, leaving 6 bases of the junction unmatched. From germline, CDR1 is LGHNA and CDR2 YNFKEQ. The CDR3 runs 15 residues. CDR3 sequence: CASSQRTGDPGELFF. The CDR3, as DNA: TGTGCCAGCAGCCAACGAACAGGGGACCCCGGGGAGCTGTTTTTT.

This chain uses TRBV24-1 with TRBJ2-3, with a tentative D call TRBD2 (6 bases). Germline CDR1 is KGHDR and CDR2 is SFDVKD. The ends were cut back, 7 bases at V and 1 base at J, with 11 bases in the middle. There are 14 residues in the CDR3. The CDR3 DNA is TGTGCCACCAGCATCGGGGGTGGCACAGATACGCAGTATTTT. Translated, it gives CATSIGGGTDTQYF.

The count of this clone is one. CDR3 sequence: CASSLGGGSYEQYF. CDR3 coding DNA: TGTGCCAGCAGCTTAGGGGGAGGGAGCTACGAGCAGTACTTC. The gene calls are TRBV5-4 and TRBJ2-7, with D maybe TRBD2 (7 bases). The V gene's germline CDR1 is SGHNT and CDR2 YYREEE (reference sequence). The CDR3 is 14 residues long. V was pared by 2 bases and J by 3 bases, with 12 bases between.

The rearrangement links TRBV7-9 to TRBJ2-3, with TRBD2 matching 10 bases. The CDR3 has 13 residues. The junction had 4 bases not matched to a gene; V was cut back by 8 bases and J by 5 bases. Germline CDR1 SEHNR, CDR2 FQNEAQ (reference sequence). The CDR3 reads CASRLAGGDTQYF. The CDR3 nucleotides read TGTGCCAGCCGACTAGCGGGTGGAGATACGCAGTATTTT.

Only one count was recorded for this clone. The chain links TRBV11-3 to TRBJ2-1; the D gene is possibly TRBD2 (6 bases). CDR3 size: 16 residues. CDR1 and CDR2 (germline): SGHNT, YENEEA. The V and J ends lost 3 bases and 0 bases respectively, with 12 bases between them. The CDR3 DNA reads TGTGCCAGCAGCTTTAGCGGTGCCAGCTCCTACAATGAGCAGTTCTTC. Amino acid sequence: CASSFSGASSYNEQFF.

The gene calls are TRBV4-1 and TRBJ1-5; no definite D call. This CDR3 is built from 18 residues. Germline assignment: CDR1 MGHRA and CDR2 YSYEKL. V gave up 0 bases and J gave up 7 bases, with 22 bases separating them. The CDR3 here is CASSQEVFGEVVWQPQHF. DNA for the CDR3: TGCGCCAGCAGCCAAGAGGTGTTCGGGGAAGTGGTTTGGCAGCCCCAGCATTTT.

This clone was seen more than once but under ten times. The rearrangement uses TRBV4-2 and TRBJ2-2, with TRBD2 identical over 7 bases. The V gene's germline CDR1 is LGHNA and CDR2 YNFKEQ. The CDR3 loop spans 15 amino acids. V lost 3 bases to trimming and J lost 6 bases; unmatched junction nucleotides: 7. The CDR3 reads CASSQRTSPAGELFF. In DNA, the CDR3 is TGTGCCAGCAGCCAGAGGACTAGTCCTGCCGGGGAGCTGTTTTTT.

The chain carries TRBV19 and TRBJ1-2; D is ambiguous. Germline V CDR1 and CDR2: LNHDA, SQIVND (reference sequence). V was trimmed by 3 bases and J by 6 bases, leaving 11 bases between them. The CDR3 is 13 amino acids. CDR3 protein: CASSIRGSHGYTF. For the CDR3, the DNA is TGTGCCAGTAGTATTCGAGGCTCCCATGGCTACACCTTC.

This rearrangement joins TRBV30 to TRBJ1-5; 10 nucleotides match TRBD1. Germline V gene data show CDR1 as GTSNPN and CDR2 as SVGIG (reference sequence). With 2 bases clipped from V and 2 bases from J, the junction kept 3 bases outside the gene matches. The CDR3 has 15 residues. CDR3 bases: TGTGCCTGGAGTACCGGGACAGGGGGCAATCAGCCCCAGCATTTT. Protein: CAWSTGTGGNQPQHF.

V gene TRBV3-1 (or the pseudogene TRBV3-2) combines with J gene TRBJ2-5, with 9 bases aligning to TRBD2. The germline V gene has CDR1 LGHDT and CDR2 YNNKEL (reference sequence). The CDR3 spans 14 residues. V lost 1 base, J lost 7 bases, and 4 bases stayed unmatched. As DNA, the CDR3 is TGTGCCAGCAGCCAAGGACTAGCGGCAGGGACCCAGTACTTC. It specifies CASSQGLAAGTQYF.